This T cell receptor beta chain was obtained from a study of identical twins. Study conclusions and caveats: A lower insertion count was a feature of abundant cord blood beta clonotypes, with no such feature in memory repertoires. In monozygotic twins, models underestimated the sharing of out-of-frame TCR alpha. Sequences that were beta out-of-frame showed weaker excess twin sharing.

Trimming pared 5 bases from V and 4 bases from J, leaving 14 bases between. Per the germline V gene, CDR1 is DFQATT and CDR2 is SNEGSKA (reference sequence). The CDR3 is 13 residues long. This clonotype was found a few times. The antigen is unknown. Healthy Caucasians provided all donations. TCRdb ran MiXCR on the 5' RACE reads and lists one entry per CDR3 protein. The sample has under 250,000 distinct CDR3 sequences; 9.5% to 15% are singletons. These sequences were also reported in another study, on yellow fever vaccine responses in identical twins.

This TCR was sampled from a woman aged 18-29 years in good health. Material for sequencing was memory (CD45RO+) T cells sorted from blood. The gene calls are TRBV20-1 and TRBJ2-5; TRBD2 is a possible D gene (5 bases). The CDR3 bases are TGCAGTGCTCCTCGGGAACCGGGAGAGACCCAGTACTTC. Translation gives CSAPREPGETQYF.